The T cell receptor (beta chain) under discussion was sequenced for a study of neurological immune-mediated disorders. Libraries used 2 million unsorted PBMCs kept frozen in RNAlater. Study-level results: The greatest TCR clonal expansion appeared in HTLV-1-associated myelopathy and the smallest, falling below healthy controls, in multiple sclerosis. Expanded clones shared no CDR3 amino acid sequences across subjects, suggesting private repertoires in all groups.

Germline V CDR1 and CDR2: DFQATT, SNEGSKA (reference sequence). Trimming took 4 bases from V and 9 from J, leaving 16 bases between them. The CDR3 consists of 13 residues. Each TCR transcript was tagged with a 10-nucleotide random UMI during 5'RACE. TCRdb analysed the 5' RACE reads with MiXCR anew, one entry per CDR3 protein. The sample holds some 26,000 distinct CDR3 sequences, around 6.3% seen once. This clonotype showed up many times. What it binds is not known. Sequenced material: PBMCs. V gene TRBV20-1 combines with J gene TRBJ2-4; D is ambiguous. The TCR originated in a woman between 50 and 59 years old in good health. The CDR3 loop is CSATTSGLGIQYF. The DNA for the CDR3 is TGCAGTGCTACCACTTCCGGGTTGGGCATTCAGTACTTC.